The entry below describes one T cell receptor (beta chain). TCRdb's copy holds only in-frame clones and misses some; the assay was immunoSEQ multiplex PCR. The sample yields 13,000 to 15,000 clones, roughly 72% seen once. The sample belongs to a study of T cells after somatic rescue of genetic block. Trimming pared 3 bases from V and 3 bases from J, leaving 11 bases between. CDR1 SEHNR and CDR2 FQNEAQ come from the germline V gene (reference sequence). The length of the CDR3 is 15 residues. This TCR came from a young man. The chain combines TRBV7-9 with TRBJ1-4; tentatively, D is TRBD1 (5 bases). The sample taken for sequencing was peripheral blood mononuclear cells (PBMCs). The CDR3 is CASSLYRMANEKLFF. As DNA, the CDR3 is TGTGCCAGCAGCTTGTACAGGATGGCTAATGAAAAACTGTTTTTT.